Each of the 26 T cell receptor beta chains below was sequenced from the same sample in a study of T-cell memory formation after mild COVID-19. Each CDR3 protein gets one entry after TCRdb re-called the 5' RACE reads with MiXCR. Here the sample spans 400,000 or so distinct CDR3 sequences, roughly 20% being singletons. Sequenced sample: PBMCs or a T cell subset sorted from them (not recorded which). Source of these receptors: an adult woman who had mild COVID-19 (a few samples of this study predate the infection). Cell type and time point are not known.

This clonotype was seen more than once but under ten times. The V call is TRBV10-3, the J call TRBJ2-1; D may be TRBD1 (5 bases). The CDR3 is 15 residues long. V lost 4 bases to trimming and J lost 3 bases, with 13 bases between them. Germline V CDR1 and CDR2: ENHRY, SYGVKD. The CDR3 here is CAISAGRAGYNEQFF. For the CDR3, the DNA is TGTGCCATCAGTGCGGGCAGGGCAGGCTACAATGAGCAGTTCTTC.

This clonotype has more than one count but fewer than ten. The V call is TRBV3-1, the J call TRBJ2-2; 11 bases fit TRBD2. Germline assignment: CDR1 LGHDT and CDR2 YNNKEL (reference sequence). The CDR3 loop spans 15 amino acids. The V segment lost 3 bases and the J segment 7 bases; nucleotides outside the gene matches: 4. The CDR3 sequence is CASSHSGGAFGELFF. CDR3 DNA: TGTGCCAGCAGCCATAGCGGGGGGGCCTTCGGGGAGCTGTTTTTT.

The table lists this clonotype with a few counts. This chain links TRBV4-1 with TRBJ1-2; TRBD1 is a possible D gene (5 bases). Germline V gene data show CDR1 as MGHRA and CDR2 as YSYEKL. The CDR3 contains 13 residues. V lost 8 bases, J lost 4 bases, and 14 bases lay in between. DNA for the CDR3: TGCGCCAGCGCCCAGGGCAAGAGCTATGGCTACACCTTC. Translation gives CASAQGKSYGYTF.

The chain joins TRBV6-2 or TRBV6-3 to TRBJ1-5; 11 bases are shared with TRBD1. This CDR3 region has 12 residues. V shed 5 bases, J shed 11 bases, and the junction held 2 bases outside the gene matches. Germline CDR1 reads MNHEY; CDR2 reads SVGEGT. The CDR3 reads CASSRTGGAQHF. The CDR3 DNA reads as TGTGCCAGCAGTCGGACAGGGGGCGCCCAGCATTTT.

The genes are TRBV5-5 and TRBJ1-5; 10 positions agree with TRBD1. V shed 5 bases and J 5 bases; nucleotides not matched to a gene: 4. The CDR3 has 14 amino acids. Germline assignment: CDR1 SGHKS and CDR2 YYEKEE (reference sequence). Here the CDR3 DNA reads TGTGCCAGCAGACCCGGACAGGGGGATCAGCCCCAGCATTTT. Residues: CASRPGQGDQPQHF. Looking up the rest from reference TRBV5-5 and TRBJ1-5 gives the full variable domain: DAGVTQSPTHLIKTRGQQVTLRCSPISGHKSVSWYQQVLGQGPQFIFQYYEKEERGRGNFPDRFSARQFPNYSSELNVNALLLGDSALYLCASRPGQGDQPQHFGDGTRLSIL.

The chain links TRBV25-1 to TRBJ2-7; D gene uncertain. Germline V lookup: CDR1 MGHDK, CDR2 SYGVNS. The V end was cut by 6 bases, the J end by 4 bases, with 10 bases between. The CDR3 runs to 12 residues. The CDR3 region is CASSVGWYEQYF. CDR3 nucleotide sequence: TGTGCCAGCAGCGTAGGTTGGTACGAGCAGTACTTC.

The V gene is TRBV30, the J gene TRBJ2-1; 7 nucleotides agree with TRBD2. The J segment lost 0 bases and the V segment lost 4 bases, leaving 6 bases of the junction unmatched. This CDR3 has 15 residues. Per the germline V gene, CDR1 is GTSNPN and CDR2 is SVGIG (reference sequence). This CDR3 reads CAWIPGLHSYNEQFF. The CDR3 region has the DNA TGTGCCTGGATCCCGGGACTACACTCCTACAATGAGCAGTTCTTC.

The chain has TRBV24-1 and TRBJ2-1; 7 bases line up with TRBD1. From germline, CDR1 is KGHDR and CDR2 SFDVKD. With V trimmed by 3 bases and J by 8 bases, 9 bases remained unmatched. The CDR3 consists of 15 residues. CDR3 DNA sequence: TGTGCCACCAGTGATGACCGACAGGGTGCCGATGAGCAGTTCTTC. It encodes CATSDDRQGADEQFF.

This clonotype was seen only a few times. This rearrangement joins TRBV5-1 to TRBJ2-2; D remains unclear. Trimming shortened V by 0 bases and J by 7 bases, and 16 bases separated the two germline ends. The germline CDR1 and CDR2 sequences are SGHRS and YFSETQ. The CDR3 runs to 16 residues. The chain's CDR3 is CASSLAPTLTHGELFF. CDR3 bases: TGCGCCAGCAGCTTGGCGCCCACCCTTACTCACGGGGAGCTGTTTTTT.

This clonotype was observed once. V and J are TRBV20-1 and TRBJ2-7; possibly TRBD1 for D (5 bases). The CDR3 extends over 11 amino acids. CDR1 is DFQATT, CDR2 SNEGSKA, per germline (reference sequence). Deletions cut 2 bases from V and 3 bases from J, with 5 bases between. The CDR3: CSARQGYEQYF. CDR3 coding DNA: TGCAGTGCTAGACAGGGCTACGAGCAGTACTTC.

This clonotype came up many times. The chain is built from TRBV7-2 and TRBJ2-4; D is undetermined. Germline values: CDR1 SGHTA, CDR2 FQGNSA. This CDR3 spans 12 amino acids. The V gene lost 2 bases and the J gene lost 8 bases, with 7 bases spanning the gap. CDR3 loop: CASSLSQDIQYF. For the CDR3, the DNA is TGTGCCAGCAGCTTATCGCAGGACATTCAGTACTTC.

The V call is TRBV27, the J call TRBJ1-1; D ambiguous. The CDR3 is 14 amino acids. V lost 3 bases and J 3 bases, leaving 11 bases between the germline ends. Germline V gene sequence: CDR1 MNHEY, CDR2 SMNVEV (reference sequence). This CDR3 is CASSFGVRDTEAFF. The DNA of the CDR3 is TGTGCCAGCAGTTTTGGGGTGCGCGACACTGAAGCTTTCTTT.

This chain uses TRBV12-3 or TRBV12-4 with TRBJ2-7; a weak D match, TRBD1 (6 bases). The CDR3 runs to 14 residues. Trimming removed 6 bases from V and 2 bases from J, with 14 bases in between. DNA for the CDR3: TGTGCCAGCAGGCTAGGGGGTTCTCCCTACGAGCAGTACTTC. It encodes CASRLGGSPYEQYF.

The chain couples TRBV7-9 to TRBJ2-1; 9 positions agree with TRBD2. Per germline, CDR1 SEHNR and CDR2 FQNEAQ (reference sequence). V lost 0 bases to trimming and J lost 6 bases; unmatched junction nucleotides: 6. The CDR3 is 16 amino acids. The DNA of the CDR3 is TGTGCCAGCAGCTTAGCGGGCGGGGGGGCCAGCAATGAGCAGTTCTTC. This gives the protein CASSLAGGGASNEQFF.

This clonotype has ten or more counts. This sequence joins TRBV12-3 or TRBV12-4 and TRBJ1-1, with TRBD1 matching over 9 bases. The CDR3 covers 15 residues. Losses at the gene ends were 6 bases for V and 4 bases for J; bases not matched to a gene: 9. The CDR3 here is CASSRGTGFVTEAFF. The CDR3 nucleotides read TGTGCCAGCAGCCGCGGGACAGGGTTCGTCACTGAAGCTTTCTTT.

This clonotype came up a few times. The gene calls are TRBV20-1 and TRBJ2-7; D is perhaps TRBD1 or TRBD2 (6 bases each). V was trimmed by 5 bases and J by 0 bases, leaving 17 bases between them. Germline CDR1 is DFQATT and CDR2 is SNEGSKA (reference sequence). The CDR3 runs to 15 residues. The CDR3 nucleotides read TGCAGTGCTGAGAGAGGGGGAGGTAGCTCCTACGAGCAGTACTTC. This translates into CSAERGGGSSYEQYF.

The rearrangement links TRBV4-3 to TRBJ1-2, with 11 bases lining up with TRBD1. Germline V gives CDR1 LGHNA, CDR2 YSLEER. The CDR3 has 14 residues. Unmatched junction bases numbered 2, after V lost 0 bases and J lost 8 bases. As DNA, the CDR3 is TGCGCCAGCAGCCAAGATGGGACAGGGGGAGGCTACACCTTC. Translation gives CASSQDGTGGGYTF.

This clonotype was detected a few times. The chain links TRBV4-3 to TRBJ2-7; 8 bases line up with TRBD1. The V gene end was trimmed by 3 bases and the J gene end by 3 bases; junction bases not matched to a gene: 7. The CDR3 has 15 amino acids. Germline V gives CDR1 LGHNA, CDR2 YSLEER. CDR3 DNA: TGCGCCAGCAGCCATTCCGGGACAGGTATCTACGAGCAGTACTTC. It is translated as CASSHSGTGIYEQYF.

This clonotype has a count of ten or more. The chain carries TRBV12-3 or TRBV12-4 and TRBJ2-7; D is possibly TRBD2 (7 bases). The CDR3 runs to 15 residues. V lost 5 bases and J 2 bases, leaving 16 bases between the germline ends. As DNA, the CDR3 is TGTGCCAGCAGTCTGGGGGGGGGCGCGGCCTACGAGCAGTACTTC. Translated: CASSLGGGAAYEQYF.

The chain links TRBV27 to TRBJ2-3; D is undetermined. The ends were cut back, 2 bases at V and 1 base at J, with 10 bases in the middle. From germline, CDR1 is MNHEY and CDR2 SMNVEV (reference sequence). The CDR3 is made up of 15 amino acids. The CDR3 loop reads CASSLRLVGTDTQYF. In DNA form, the CDR3 reads TGTGCCAGCAGTTTAAGGCTAGTTGGCACAGATACGCAGTATTTT.

The rearrangement uses TRBV5-1 and TRBJ2-2, with D unclear. V shed 3 bases and J shed 3 bases, with 12 bases lying between them. The germline CDR1 and CDR2 sequences are SGHRS and YFSETQ. This CDR3 has 15 amino acids. The CDR3 spells CASSSTTSYTGELFF. The DNA for the CDR3 is TGCGCCAGCAGCTCCACTACGTCCTACACCGGGGAGCTGTTTTTT.

The J gene is TRBJ2-7, the V gene TRBV20-1; TRBD2 matches at 16 bases. The germline CDR1 and CDR2 sequences are DFQATT and SNEGSKA (reference sequence). This CDR3 is 16 amino acids long. Trimming at V came to 1 base and at J to 7 bases, leaving 7 bases not matched to a gene. The CDR3 loop is CSARAGTSGRASEQYF. The CDR3 bases are TGCAGTGCTAGAGCCGGGACTAGCGGGAGGGCAAGTGAGCAGTACTTC.

The J gene is TRBJ2-1, the V gene TRBV29-1, with D perhaps matching TRBD2 (5 bases). This CDR3 region has 11 residues. The germline CDR1 and CDR2 sequences are SQVTM and ANQGSEA. V lost 3 bases and J lost 7, with 7 bases in between. CDR3 DNA sequence: TGCAGCGTTGATGAGGGTAATGAGCAGTTCTTC. This codes for CSVDEGNEQFF.

This clonotype was recorded a few times. CDR3 residues: CSVPRGDSGETQYF. The CDR3 DNA follows: TGCAGCGTTCCGAGAGGGGATTCGGGAGAGACCCAGTACTTC. The chain employs TRBV29-1 and TRBJ2-5; D is possibly TRBD1 or TRBD2 (5 bases each). The germline V gene has CDR1 SQVTM and CDR2 ANQGSEA. The length of the CDR3 is 14 residues. The V and J ends lost 5 bases and 4 bases respectively, with 17 bases between them.

This clonotype came up a few times. The chain carries TRBV7-8 and TRBJ1-1; maybe TRBD1 (6 bases). The CDR3 runs 15 residues. Germline V gene data show CDR1 as SGHVS and CDR2 as FQNEAQ. V was trimmed by 8 bases and J by 0 bases, leaving 16 bases between them. The CDR3 DNA is TGTGCCAGCGGACAGATCCCCGTGATGAACACTGAAGCTTTCTTT. Its protein is CASGQIPVMNTEAFF.

This clonotype turned up a few times. V is TRBV5-1 and J is TRBJ1-3; unclear D gene. There are 14 residues in the CDR3. Germline V CDR1 and CDR2: SGHRS, YFSETQ. The V gene lost 0 bases and the J gene lost 2 bases, with 6 bases spanning the gap. CDR3: CASSLESTGNTIYF. Here the CDR3 DNA reads TGCGCCAGCAGCTTGGAATCTACTGGAAACACCATATATTTT.